A single sample is the source of the 22 T cell receptor beta chains below, sequenced in a study of blood T cell repertoires in COVID-19. The table came from immunoSEQ multiplex PCR; TCRdb's copy has only in-frame clones and leaves some out. The data hold about 99,000 clones, with 91% observed a single time. Specimen: peripheral blood. Every receptor here comes from a human donor in a cohort sampled during active COVID-19.

The J gene is TRBJ2-7, the V gene TRBV7-9, with D tentatively TRBD1 (5 bases). V dropped 2 bases and J dropped 2 bases, with 10 bases sitting between them. Germline CDR1 reads SEHNR; CDR2 reads FQNEAQ (reference sequence). This CDR3 has 14 amino acids. CDR3 loop: CASSLQGKAYEQYF. The CDR3 region has the DNA TGTGCCAGCAGCTTACAGGGCAAGGCCTACGAGCAGTACTTC.

This chain links TRBV18 with TRBJ1-2; possible D gene TRBD1, 5 bases. Germline CDR1 KGHSH, CDR2 LQKENI. V was clipped by 0 bases and J by 4 bases, with 15 bases between them. This CDR3 is 16 amino acids long. This CDR3 reads CASSPPPTEAIYGYTF. CDR3 in DNA: TGTGCCAGCTCACCACCCCCGACAGAAGCCATCTATGGCTACACCTTC. Drawing the rest from reference TRBV18 and TRBJ1-2, the complete variable domain is NAGVMQNPRHLVRRRGQEARLRCSPMKGHSHVYWYRQLPEEGLKFMVYLQKENIIDESGMPKERFSAEFPKEGPSILRIQQVVRGDSAAYFCASSPPPTEAIYGYTFGSGTRLTVV.

This clone was counted once. The chain employs TRBV15 and TRBJ2-2; maybe TRBD2 (6 bases). Trimming removed 3 bases from V and 2 bases from J, with 25 bases in between. The CDR3 is 20 residues long. Germline V lookup: CDR1 LNHNV, CDR2 YYDKDF (reference sequence). DNA of the CDR3: TGTGCCACCAGCAGGAAGAGTGGGGGGTCTTACGCTGTAAACACCGGGGAGCTGTTTTTT. Translation: CATSRKSGGSYAVNTGELFF.

The gene calls are TRBV15 and TRBJ2-1, with 11 bases lining up with TRBD2. CDR3 length: 16 residues. Unmatched junction bases numbered 7, after V lost 3 bases and J lost 6 bases. The V gene's germline CDR1 is LNHNV and CDR2 YYDKDF (reference sequence). The CDR3 DNA follows: TGTGCCACCAGCAGGTATTCCGGGACTAGCGGCAATGAGCAGTTCTTC. Its translation: CATSRYSGTSGNEQFF.

The chain uses TRBV14 and TRBJ2-2; 7 bases agree with TRBD2. CDR1 and CDR2 (germline): SGHDN, FVKESK. CDR3 size: 17 residues. The J segment lost 4 bases and the V segment lost 0 bases, leaving 8 bases of the junction unmatched. In nucleotides, the CDR3 is TGTGCCAGCAGCCAAGAACGGGACTATTTTGTCACCGGGGAGCTGTTTTTT. Translated, it gives CASSQERDYFVTGELFF.

The rearrangement joins TRBV10-2 to TRBJ1-3, with no clear D. Germline V CDR1 and CDR2: WSHSY, SAAADI. The CDR3 loop spans 17 amino acids. The germline V and J ends were trimmed by 2 bases and 0 bases, with 14 bases remaining between them. CDR3 sequence reads: CASSEPRPNHSGNTIYF. For the CDR3, the DNA is TGCGCCAGCAGTGAGCCTAGACCGAACCACTCTGGAAACACCATATATTTT.

On this clone: Its ends do not fully match the called genes, so a read error is possible. The rearrangement links TRBV6-6 to TRBJ1-5; 8 positions match TRBD1. The germline CDR1 and CDR2 sequences are MNHNY and SVGAGI (reference sequence). CDR3 length equals 14 residues. CDR3 protein: CASRQAGGNQPQHF. The CDR3 bases are TGTGCCAGCAGGCAGGCAGGGGGCAACCAGCCCCAGCATTTT.

This chain uses TRBV4-3 with TRBJ2-3, with D perhaps TRBD1 (6 bases). Trimming cost V 0 bases and J 3 bases, with 10 bases left between them. Germline values: CDR1 LGHNA, CDR2 YSLEER. This CDR3 region has 15 residues. CDR3 sequence (DNA): TGCGCCAGCAGCCAAGAACAGGGTCTTACAGATACGCAGTATTTT. Protein product: CASSQEQGLTDTQYF.

V usage is TRBV29-1 and J usage is TRBJ1-5; D is ambiguous. This CDR3 contains 15 residues. In germline, CDR1 is SQVTM, CDR2 ANQGSEA. Trimming left V 0 bases short and J 3 bases short, with 12 bases between. CDR3 amino acids: CSVEDAQRINQPQHF. As DNA, the CDR3 is TGCAGCGTTGAAGACGCCCAGCGTATCAATCAGCCCCAGCATTTT. The full variable domain, in which reference TRBV29-1 and TRBJ1-5 provide the parts outside the CDR3, is SAVISQKPSRDICQRGTSLTIQCQVDSQVTMMFWYRQQPGQSLTLIATANQGSEATYESGFVIDKFPISRPNLTFSTLTVSNMSPEDSSIYLCSVEDAQRINQPQHFGDGTRLSIL.

The gene calls are TRBV18 and TRBJ2-5, with 8 nucleotides matching TRBD1. The germline V gene encodes CDR1 KGHSH and CDR2 LQKENI. The CDR3 consists of 13 residues. The V segment lost 8 bases and the J segment 1 base; nucleotides outside the gene matches: 3. This CDR3 reads CASQGAPQETQYF. The DNA for the CDR3 is TGTGCCAGCCAGGGGGCGCCCCAAGAGACCCAGTACTTC.

This chain links TRBV21-1 with TRBJ2-3; the table's D call TRBD2 went unverified against the DNA. TRBV21-1 is termed a pseudogene. CDR3 length equals 13 residues. The CDR3 here is CARRARSTDTQYF. The CDR3 DNA is TGTGCCCGGAGGGCCAGGAGCACAGATACGCAGTATTTT.

This clone occurred a few times. The chain links TRBV6-7 to TRBJ2-3; 10 bases fit TRBD2. TRBV6-7 is flagged as an ORF with uncertain function. V shed 0 bases, J shed 2 bases, and the junction held 11 bases outside the gene matches. This CDR3 comprises 19 residues. The CDR3 loop is CASSYSRSGGVPNTDTQYF. The CDR3 region has the DNA TGTGCCAGCAGTTACTCGAGGAGCGGGGGGGTGCCCAACACAGATACGCAGTATTTT.

This rearrangement joins TRBV2 to TRBJ2-3, with D possibly being TRBD2 (7 bases). The CDR3 is made up of 15 amino acids. V shed 7 bases and J shed 4 bases, with 18 bases lying between them. Germline loops: CDR1 SNHLY, CDR2 FYNNEI. CDR3: CASTGGDKLPDTQYF. The CDR3 bases are TGTGCCAGCACTGGGGGGGACAAGCTCCCAGATACGCAGTATTTT.

V is TRBV5-1 and J is TRBJ2-3; TRBD1 agrees at 9 bases. There are 17 residues in the CDR3. CDR1 is SGHRS, CDR2 YFSETQ, per germline. The V gene end was trimmed by 5 bases and the J gene end by 2 bases; junction bases not matched to a gene: 12. The CDR3 loop reads CASRTRPGQGLTDTQYF. DNA of the CDR3: TGCGCCAGCAGGACCCGTCCGGGACAGGGCCTCACAGATACGCAGTATTTT.

V is TRBV19 and J is TRBJ1-1, with 9 bases that match TRBD1. Germline V gives CDR1 LNHDA, CDR2 SQIVND (reference sequence). The CDR3 length is 15 residues. V lost 5 bases, J lost 1 base, and 5 bases stayed unmatched. The CDR3 loop is CASSGGTGKNTEAFF. The CDR3 DNA follows: TGTGCCAGTAGTGGAGGGACAGGGAAGAACACTGAAGCTTTCTTT.

This clone has only one observation. CDR3 sequence (DNA): TGTGCCAGCAGTCCCACAGGGGGAGGGGAGCAGTTCTTC. It translates to CASSPTGGGEQFF. V and J are TRBV27 and TRBJ2-1; perhaps TRBD1 as D (8 bases). With 5 bases removed from V and 10 bases from J, the gap between germline ends came to 15 bases. This CDR3 has 13 amino acids. Germline V gives CDR1 MNHEY, CDR2 SMNVEV (reference sequence).

This clone appeared once. V gene TRBV20-1 combines with J gene TRBJ2-7; weak D call: TRBD1 (5 bases). The V gene lost 3 bases and the J gene lost 3 bases, with 15 bases spanning the gap. The length of the CDR3 is 14 residues. The germline CDR1 and CDR2 sequences are DFQATT and SNEGSKA (reference sequence). The CDR3 loop reads CSASKGKVNYEQYF. The CDR3 DNA follows: TGCAGTGCTAGTAAGGGGAAGGTAAACTACGAGCAGTACTTC.

This sequence joins TRBV19 and TRBJ1-5; D uncertain. CDR3 length: 18 amino acids. The V end was cut by 6 bases, the J end by 6 bases, with 27 bases between. Germline V CDR1 and CDR2: LNHDA, SQIVND (reference sequence). The CDR3 spells CASSGTPGVRRSFQPQHF. CDR3 nucleotide sequence: TGTGCCAGTAGCGGAACACCCGGAGTGAGGCGGTCATTTCAGCCCCAGCATTTT.

This rearrangement joins TRBV24-1 to TRBJ1-2, with D unclear. Germline lookup yields CDR1 KGHDR and CDR2 SFDVKD. V was pared by 4 bases and J by 5 bases, with 25 bases between. The CDR3 sequence is 18 residues long. In DNA form, the CDR3 reads TGTGCCACCAGTGACCGAAGCCATCCCCGACAACAAGGATATGGCTACACCTTC. This translates into CATSDRSHPRQQGYGYTF.

The table lists this clone with a count of one. This chain links TRBV7-8 with TRBJ2-3, with 13 positions matching TRBD2. Unmatched junction bases numbered 3, after V lost 5 bases and J lost 1 base. The CDR3 is made up of 16 amino acids. The germline V gene encodes CDR1 SGHVS and CDR2 FQNEAQ. The chain's CDR3 is CASSIGLAGGTDTQYF. CDR3 nucleotide sequence: TGTGCCAGCAGCATCGGACTAGCGGGGGGCACAGATACGCAGTATTTT.

The V gene is TRBV28, the J gene TRBJ2-7; TRBD1 aligns across 8 bases. J gave up 7 bases and V 3 bases, and 11 bases lay outside the gene matches. Germline values: CDR1 MDHEN, CDR2 SYDVKM. The CDR3 runs to 15 residues. CDR3: CASSFIPDRDREQYF. CDR3 DNA: TGTGCCAGCAGTTTTATACCTGACAGGGACAGGGAGCAGTACTTC.

This clone has a single count. This sequence joins TRBV6-6 and TRBJ2-1; 11 bases align to TRBD2. CDR1 is MNHNY, CDR2 SVGAGI, per germline (reference sequence). V lost 5 bases to trimming and J lost 5 bases; unmatched junction nucleotides: 8. CDR3 length equals 16 residues. The CDR3 is CASSRTSGSYDNEQFF. The CDR3 DNA sequence: TGTGCCAGCAGTCGAACTAGCGGGAGCTACGACAATGAGCAGTTCTTC.